The rows below give T cell receptor beta chains drawn from one sample of a study of blood T cell repertoires in COVID-19. Generated by immunoSEQ multiplex PCR, the TCRdb table keeps only in-frame clones and is missing some. This repertoire shows about 59,000 clones, approximately 87% found once; its top ten account for about 6.3%. Material: peripheral blood. These receptors were collected from a man between 60 and 75 years old with active or convalescent COVID-19. The CDR3 runs from the conserved cysteine through the conserved F or W. A D gene is named only where the DNA matches it firmly. A row's size may be missing; if present it is once, few, many or a size class.

>TRBV13|TRBJ1-1|NA|NA
CASSPPPVNTEAFF
TGTGCCAGCAGCCCACCCCCAGTGAACACTGAAGCTTTCTTT
>TRBV21-1|TRBJ1-2|NA|NA
CASSKGQGLYGYTF
TGTGCCAGCAGCAAAGGACAGGGTCTCTATGGCTACACCTTC
>TRBV6-5|TRBJ2-7|NA|TRBD1
CASSLTGAYEQYF
TGTGCCAGCAGTTTGACAGGGGCCTACGAGCAGTACTTC
>TRBV5-1|TRBJ2-5|NA|NA
CASSPRGYSEGETQYF
TGCGCCAGCAGCCCCCGCGGGTATAGTGAGGGAGAGACCCAGTACTTC
>TRBV4-3|TRBJ1-2|NA|NA
CASSQEPGYNYGYTF
TGCGCCAGCAGCCAAGAACCAGGGTATAACTATGGCTACACCTTC
>TRBV18|TRBJ2-4|NA|TRBD1
CASSLGTDLAKNIQYF
TGTGCCAGCTCACTTGGGACAGACCTAGCCAAAAACATTCAGTACTTC
>TRBV27|TRBJ2-7|NA|TRBD1
CASKILRTGAYEQYF
TGTGCCAGCAAAATCCTCCGGACAGGCGCCTACGAGCAGTACTTC
>TRBV7-9|TRBJ1-4|NA|NA
CASSVMTGGEKLFF
TGTGCCAGCAGCGTAATGACGGGTGGGGAAAAACTGTTTTTT
>TRBV5-5|TRBJ1-5|NA|NA
CASSPQGYSNQPQHF
TGTGCCAGCAGCCCACAGGGTTATAGCAATCAGCCCCAGCATTTT
>TRBV5-6|TRBJ1-3|once|NA
CASAGSENSGNTIYF
TGTGCCAGCGCTGGCTCGGAGAACTCTGGAAACACCATATATTTT
>TRBV6-2/TRBV6-3|TRBJ1-2|once|TRBD1
CASSLTGEGYTF
TGTGCCAGCAGTTTGACAGGGGAGGGCTACACCTTC
>TRBV25-1|TRBJ1-5|NA|NA
CASSEFGSNQPQHF
TGTGCCAGCAGTGAATTTGGCAGCAATCAGCCCCAGCATTTT
>TRBV5-4|TRBJ1-3|NA|NA
CASSLPRVLAGNTIYF
TGTGCCAGCAGCTTACCCCGAGTACTGGCTGGAAACACCATATATTTT
>TRBV5-1|TRBJ2-3|NA|TRBD1
CASSLTGTGNTDTQYF
TGCGCCAGCAGCTTAACCGGGACAGGGAACACAGATACGCAGTATTTT
>TRBV10-2|TRBJ1-3|NA|NA
CASSVGVSGNTIYF
TGCGCCAGCAGTGTCGGGGTGTCGGGAAACACCATATATTTT
>TRBV12-5|TRBJ2-5|NA|TRBD2
CASGPKPGLTYQETQYF
TGTGCTAGTGGTCCCAAACCGGGACTAACGTACCAAGAGACCCAGTACTTC
>TRBV5-4|TRBJ2-3|NA|NA
CASSAGGVSGTDTQYF
TGTGCCAGCAGCGCCGGCGGGGTTAGCGGCACAGATACGCAGTATTTT
>TRBV11-2|TRBJ1-2|NA|TRBD1
CASSLERPQGAIGYTF
TGTGCCAGCAGCTTAGAGCGTCCACAGGGGGCGATTGGCTACACCTTC
>TRBV3-1/TRBV3-2|TRBJ2-7|NA|NA
CASSQDSSGLYEQYF
TGTGCCAGCAGCCAAGATTCCAGCGGGCTCTACGAGCAGTACTTC
>TRBV18|TRBJ2-7|NA|NA
CASSSGGFPSYEQYF
TGTGCCAGCTCTTCTGGGGGGTTCCCCTCCTACGAGCAGTACTTC
>TRBV18|TRBJ2-7|NA|TRBD1
CASSLNDRGRNEQYF
TGTGCCAGCTCACTAAACGACAGGGGGCGGAACGAGCAGTACTTC
>TRBV4-3|TRBJ2-3|NA|NA
CASSQEAVDTQYF
TGCGCCAGCAGCCAAGAAGCTGTAGATACGCAGTATTTT
>TRBV6-5|TRBJ2-7|NA|TRBD2
CASRRGLVGEQYF
TGTGCCAGCAGACGCGGACTAGTTGGCGAGCAGTACTTC
>TRBV5-4|TRBJ1-4|NA|TRBD1
CASSSYDREEKLFF
TGTGCCAGCAGCTCTTATGACAGGGAGGAAAAACTGTTTTTT
>TRBV7-2|TRBJ1-6|NA|NA
CASSLGGSSYNSPLHF
TGTGCCAGCAGCTTAGGGGGCAGCTCCTATAATTCACCCCTCCACTTT
>TRBV7-8|TRBJ2-3|NA|NA
CASSLGTSTDTQYF
TGTGCCAGCAGCTTAGGGACTAGCACAGATACGCAGTATTTT
>TRBV28|TRBJ1-5|NA|NA
CASKSGANQPQHF
TGTGCCAGCAAGTCAGGGGCGAATCAGCCCCAGCATTTT
>TRBV29-1|TRBJ2-5|NA|TRBD2
CSVEAGGPFETQYF
TGCAGCGTTGAGGCGGGGGGGCCGTTTGAGACCCAGTACTTC
>TRBV3-1/TRBV3-2|TRBJ2-7|NA|TRBD2
CASSPYRAGGLEQYF
TGTGCCAGCAGCCCATATAGAGCGGGAGGGTTGGAGCAGTACTTC
>TRBV6-1|TRBJ1-1|NA|NA
CASSEALPTRTEAFF
TGTGCCAGCAGTGAAGCGTTACCGACGAGGACTGAAGCTTTCTTT
>TRBV30|TRBJ2-2|NA|TRBD1
CAWSPGGTTGELFF
TGTGCCTGGAGTCCAGGGGGAACCACCGGGGAGCTGTTTTTT
>TRBV5-1|TRBJ2-3|NA|NA
CASSFLQRSRQGSTDTQYF
TGCGCCAGCAGCTTCCTACAGCGTAGTCGGCAGGGGAGCACAGATACGCAGTATTTT
>TRBV6-1|TRBJ1-1|NA|NA
CASSEWAGGNTEAFF
TGTGCCAGCAGTGAATGGGCAGGTGGGAACACTGAAGCTTTCTTT
>TRBV30|TRBJ1-4|NA|TRBD1
CAWMGRGATNEKLFF
TGTGCCTGGATGGGCAGGGGGGCAACTAATGAAAAACTGTTTTTT
>TRBV10-2|TRBJ2-7|NA|NA
CASSESWTPEQYF
TGCGCCAGCAGTGAGTCGTGGACACCCGAGCAGTACTTC
>TRBV30|TRBJ1-1|NA|TRBD1
CAWGWGQGATEAFF
TGTGCCTGGGGTTGGGGACAGGGGGCCACTGAAGCTTTCTTT
>TRBV18|TRBJ1-1|NA|NA
CASSPMAPNTEAFF
TGTGCCAGCTCACCTATGGCACCGAACACTGAAGCTTTCTTT
>TRBV5-1|TRBJ2-7|NA|TRBD1
CASSHGTDYEQYF
TGCGCCAGCAGCCACGGGACAGACTACGAGCAGTACTTC
>TRBV18|TRBJ2-1|NA|TRBD2
CASSPLPGLAYNEQFF
TGTGCCAGCTCACCACTACCGGGACTAGCCTACAATGAGCAGTTCTTC
>TRBV6-2/TRBV6-3|TRBJ2-7|NA|TRBD2
CASSYTEAWRMQRGKNYEQYF
TGTGCCAGCAGTTACACTGAAGCTTGGCGGATGCAGCGGGGGAAAAACTACGAGCAGTACTTC
>TRBV27|TRBJ1-5|NA|TRBD1
CASSLSWDRYQPQHF
TGTGCCAGCAGTTTATCGTGGGACAGGTATCAGCCCCAGCATTTT
>TRBV7-9|TRBJ2-1|NA|TRBD1
CASSFRWTGEDEQFF
TGTGCCAGCAGCTTCAGATGGACAGGGGAGGATGAGCAGTTCTTC
>TRBV5-4|TRBJ1-2|NA|TRBD1
CASSGGRGPYGYTF
TGTGCCAGCAGTGGGGGCAGGGGGCCTTATGGCTACACCTTC
>TRBV2|TRBJ2-7|NA|TRBD2
CASSAAGTSGNYEQYF
TGTGCCAGCAGTGCCGCCGGGACTAGCGGGAACTACGAGCAGTACTTC
>TRBV2|TRBJ2-7|NA|TRBD2
CASSVGRGSIYEQYF
TGTGCCAGCAGTGTAGGGCGGGGGTCTATATACGAGCAGTACTTC
>TRBV9|TRBJ1-6|NA|NA
CASSGGGATVSPLHF
TGTGCCAGCAGCGGGGGAGGGGCAACGGTCTCACCCCTCCACTTT
>TRBV7-2|TRBJ1-5|NA|TRBD1
CASSQTGGYQPQHF
TGTGCCAGCAGCCAAACAGGGGGTTATCAGCCCCAGCATTTT
>TRBV14|TRBJ1-6|NA|NA
CASSPGVGSPLHF
TGTGCCAGCAGCCCAGGGGTCGGGTCACCCCTCCACTTT
>TRBV29-1|TRBJ1-1|once|NA
CSVGHTEAFF
TGCAGCGTTGGGCACACTGAAGCTTTCTTT
>TRBV7-9|TRBJ2-5|NA|NA
CASSLETQYF
TGTGCCAGCAGCCTAGAGACCCAGTACTTC
>TRBV19|TRBJ2-2|NA|NA
CASSRVSGSNTGELFF
TGTGCCAGTAGTAGGGTGAGCGGATCGAACACCGGGGAGCTGTTTTTT
>TRBV18|TRBJ2-3|NA|TRBD2
CASSRTSGSTDTQYF
TGTGCCAGCTCACGGACTAGCGGAAGCACAGATACGCAGTATTTT
>TRBV27|TRBJ1-5|once|TRBD1
CASSLTGAPNQPQHF
TGTGCCAGCAGTTTAACAGGGGCACCCAATCAGCCCCAGCATTTT
>TRBV7-3|TRBJ2-3|NA|TRBD2
CASSLTWAGGTDTQYF
TGTGCCAGCAGCTTAACGTGGGCGGGGGGAACAGATACGCAGTATTTT
>TRBV9|TRBJ1-4|NA|NA
CASSAQNEKLFF
TGTGCCAGCAGCGCCCAAAATGAAAAACTGTTTTTT